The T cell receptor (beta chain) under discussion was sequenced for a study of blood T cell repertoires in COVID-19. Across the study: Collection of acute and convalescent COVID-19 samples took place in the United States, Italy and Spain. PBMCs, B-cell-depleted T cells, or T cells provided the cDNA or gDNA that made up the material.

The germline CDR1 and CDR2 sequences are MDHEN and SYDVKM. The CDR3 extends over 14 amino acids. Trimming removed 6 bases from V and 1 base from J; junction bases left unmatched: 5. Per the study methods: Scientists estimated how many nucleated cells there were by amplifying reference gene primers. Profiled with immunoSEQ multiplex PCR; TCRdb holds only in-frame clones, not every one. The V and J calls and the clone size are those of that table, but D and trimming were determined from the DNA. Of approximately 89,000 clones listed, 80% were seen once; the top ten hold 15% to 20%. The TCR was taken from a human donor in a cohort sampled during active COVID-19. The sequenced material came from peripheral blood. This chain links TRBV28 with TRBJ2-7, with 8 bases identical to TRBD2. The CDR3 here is CASSLSGTSYEQYF. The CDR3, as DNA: TGTGCCAGCAGCCTTAGCGGGACTTCCTACGAGCAGTACTTC. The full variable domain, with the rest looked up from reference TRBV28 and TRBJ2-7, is DVKVTQSSRYLVKRTGEKVFLECVQDMDHENMFWYRQDPGLGLRLIYFSYDVKMKEKGDIPEGYSVSREKKERFSLILESASTNQTSMYLCASSLSGTSYEQYFGPGTRLTVT.